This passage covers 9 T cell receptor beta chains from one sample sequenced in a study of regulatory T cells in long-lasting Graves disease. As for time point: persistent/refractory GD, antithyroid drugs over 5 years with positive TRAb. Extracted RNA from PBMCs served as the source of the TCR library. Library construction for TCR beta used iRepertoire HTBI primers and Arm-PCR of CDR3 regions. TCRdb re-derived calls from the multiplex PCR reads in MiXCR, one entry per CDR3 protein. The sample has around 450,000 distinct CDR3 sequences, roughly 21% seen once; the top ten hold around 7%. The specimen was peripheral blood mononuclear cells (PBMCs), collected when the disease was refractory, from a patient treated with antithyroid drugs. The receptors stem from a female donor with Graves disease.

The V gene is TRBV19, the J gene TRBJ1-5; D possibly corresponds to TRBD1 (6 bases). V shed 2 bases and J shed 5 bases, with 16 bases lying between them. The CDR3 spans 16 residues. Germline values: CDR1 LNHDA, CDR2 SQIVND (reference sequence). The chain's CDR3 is CASSIQNRAEDQPQHF. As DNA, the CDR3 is TGTGCCAGTAGTATACAGAACAGGGCAGAGGATCAGCCCCAGCATTTT. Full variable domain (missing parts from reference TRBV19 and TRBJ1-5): DGGITQSPKYLFRKEGQNVTLSCEQNLNHDAMYWYRQDPGQGLRLIYYSQIVNDFQKGDIAEGYSVSREKKESFPLTVTSAQKNPTAFYLCASSIQNRAEDQPQHFGDGTRLSIL.

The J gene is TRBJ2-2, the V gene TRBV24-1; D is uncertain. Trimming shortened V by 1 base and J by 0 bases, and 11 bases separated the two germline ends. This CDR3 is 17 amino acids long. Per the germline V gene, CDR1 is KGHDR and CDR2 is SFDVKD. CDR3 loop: CATSDFGRPANTGELFF. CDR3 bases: TGTGCCACCAGTGATTTTGGCCGGCCGGCGAACACCGGGGAGCTGTTTTTT.

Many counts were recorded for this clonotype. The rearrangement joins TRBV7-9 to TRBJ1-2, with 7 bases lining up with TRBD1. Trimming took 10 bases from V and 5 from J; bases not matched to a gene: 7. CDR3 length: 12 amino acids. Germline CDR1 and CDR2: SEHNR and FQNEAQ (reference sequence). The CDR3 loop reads CAMTTGRYGYTF. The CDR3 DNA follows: TGTGCCATGACGACAGGGCGGTATGGCTACACCTTC.

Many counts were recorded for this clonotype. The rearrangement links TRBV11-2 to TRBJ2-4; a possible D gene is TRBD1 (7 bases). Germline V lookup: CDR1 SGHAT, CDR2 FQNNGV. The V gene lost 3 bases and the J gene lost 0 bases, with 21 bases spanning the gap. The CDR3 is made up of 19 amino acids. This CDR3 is CASSLGRAGGSRAKNIQYF. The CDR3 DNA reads TGTGCCAGCAGCTTGGGACGGGCAGGGGGGTCAAGAGCCAAAAACATTCAGTACTTC.

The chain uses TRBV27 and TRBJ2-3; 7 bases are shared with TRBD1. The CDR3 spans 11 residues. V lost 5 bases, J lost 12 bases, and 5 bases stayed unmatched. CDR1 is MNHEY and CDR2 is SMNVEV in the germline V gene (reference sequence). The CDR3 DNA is TGTGCCAGCAGTGACCGACAGGGACAGTATTTT. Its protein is CASSDRQGQYF.

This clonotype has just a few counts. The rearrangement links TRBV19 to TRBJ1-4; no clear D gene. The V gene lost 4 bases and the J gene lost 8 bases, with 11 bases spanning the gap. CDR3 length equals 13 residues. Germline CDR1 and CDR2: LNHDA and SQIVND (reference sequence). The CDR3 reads CASSKRGLEKLFF. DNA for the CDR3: TGTGCCAGTAGTAAGCGGGGATTAGAAAAACTGTTTTTT. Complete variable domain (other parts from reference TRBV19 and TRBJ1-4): DGGITQSPKYLFRKEGQNVTLSCEQNLNHDAMYWYRQDPGQGLRLIYYSQIVNDFQKGDIAEGYSVSREKKESFPLTVTSAQKNPTAFYLCASSKRGLEKLFFGSGTQLSVL.

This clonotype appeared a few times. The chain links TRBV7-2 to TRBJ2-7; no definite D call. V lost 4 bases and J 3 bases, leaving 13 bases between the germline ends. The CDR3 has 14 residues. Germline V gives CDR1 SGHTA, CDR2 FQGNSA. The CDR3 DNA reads TGTGCCAGCAGCTCTCAGACGGGTATCTACGAGCAGTACTTC. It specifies CASSSQTGIYEQYF. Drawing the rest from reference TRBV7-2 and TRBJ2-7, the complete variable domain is GAGVSQSPSNKVTEKGKDVELRCDPISGHTALYWYRQSLGQGLEFLIYFQGNSAPDKSGLPSDRFSAERTGGSVSTLTIQRTQQEDSAVYLCASSSQTGIYEQYFGPGTRLTVT.

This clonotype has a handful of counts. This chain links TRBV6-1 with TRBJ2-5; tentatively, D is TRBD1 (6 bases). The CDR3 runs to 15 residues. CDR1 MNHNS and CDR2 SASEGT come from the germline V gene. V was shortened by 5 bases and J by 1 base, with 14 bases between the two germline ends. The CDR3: CASSQSGTIQETQYF. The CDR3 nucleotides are TGTGCCAGCAGTCAATCCGGGACAATCCAAGAGACCCAGTACTTC.

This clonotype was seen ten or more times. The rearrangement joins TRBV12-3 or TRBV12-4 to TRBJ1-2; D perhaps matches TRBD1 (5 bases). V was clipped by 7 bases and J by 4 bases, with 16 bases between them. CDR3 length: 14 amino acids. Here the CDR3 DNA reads TGTGCCAGCATGGGGCCAGGGCTGATCTATGGCTACACCTTC. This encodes CASMGPGLIYGYTF.